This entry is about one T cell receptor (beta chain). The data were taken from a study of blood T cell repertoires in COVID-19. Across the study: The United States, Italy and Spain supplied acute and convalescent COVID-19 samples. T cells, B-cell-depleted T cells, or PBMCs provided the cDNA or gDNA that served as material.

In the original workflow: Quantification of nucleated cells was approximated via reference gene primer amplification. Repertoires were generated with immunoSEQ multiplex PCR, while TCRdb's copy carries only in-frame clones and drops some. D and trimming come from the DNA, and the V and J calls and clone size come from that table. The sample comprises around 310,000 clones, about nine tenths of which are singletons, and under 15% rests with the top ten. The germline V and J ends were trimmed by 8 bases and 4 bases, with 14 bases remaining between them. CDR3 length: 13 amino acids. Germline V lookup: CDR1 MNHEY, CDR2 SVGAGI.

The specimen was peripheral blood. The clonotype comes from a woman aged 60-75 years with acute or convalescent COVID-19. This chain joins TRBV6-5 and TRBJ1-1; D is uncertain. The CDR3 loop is CASAEGGSTEAFF. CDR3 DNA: TGTGCCAGCGCGGAAGGTGGGAGCACTGAAGCTTTCTTT.